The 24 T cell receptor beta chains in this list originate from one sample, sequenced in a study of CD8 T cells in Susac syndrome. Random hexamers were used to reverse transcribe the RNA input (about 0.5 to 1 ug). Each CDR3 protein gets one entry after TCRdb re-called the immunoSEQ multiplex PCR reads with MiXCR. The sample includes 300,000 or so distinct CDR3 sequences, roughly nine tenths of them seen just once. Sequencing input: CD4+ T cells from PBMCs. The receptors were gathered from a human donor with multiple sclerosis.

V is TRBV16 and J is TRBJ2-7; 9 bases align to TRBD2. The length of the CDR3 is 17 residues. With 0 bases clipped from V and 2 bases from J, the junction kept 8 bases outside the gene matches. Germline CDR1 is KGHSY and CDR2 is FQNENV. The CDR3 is CASSQSAEAGGPYEQYF. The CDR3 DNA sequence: TGTGCCAGCAGCCAATCTGCGGAAGCGGGAGGCCCCTACGAGCAGTACTTC.

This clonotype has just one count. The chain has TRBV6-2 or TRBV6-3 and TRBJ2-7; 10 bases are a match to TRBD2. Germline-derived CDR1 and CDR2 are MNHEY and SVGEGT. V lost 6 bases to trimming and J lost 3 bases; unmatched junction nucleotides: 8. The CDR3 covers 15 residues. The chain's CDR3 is CASSLASGSFYEQYF. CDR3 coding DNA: TGTGCCAGCAGCTTGGCTAGCGGGAGTTTCTACGAGCAGTACTTC.

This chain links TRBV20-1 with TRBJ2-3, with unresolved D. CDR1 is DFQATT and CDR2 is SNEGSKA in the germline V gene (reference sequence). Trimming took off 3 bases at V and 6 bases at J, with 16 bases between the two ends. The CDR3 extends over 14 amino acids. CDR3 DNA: TGCAGTGCTAGGGCTAGTAAAAACGCGGATACGCAGTATTTT. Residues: CSARASKNADTQYF.

CDR3 residues: CASSYDPSVTGELFF. The CDR3 coding sequence is TGTGCCAGCAGTTACGACCCATCGGTCACCGGGGAGCTGTTTTTT. V is TRBV6-6 and J is TRBJ2-2, with D uncertain. Trimming shortened V by 2 bases and J by 4 bases, and 11 bases separated the two germline ends. CDR3 length: 15 amino acids. CDR1 MNHNY and CDR2 SVGAGI come from the germline V gene (reference sequence).

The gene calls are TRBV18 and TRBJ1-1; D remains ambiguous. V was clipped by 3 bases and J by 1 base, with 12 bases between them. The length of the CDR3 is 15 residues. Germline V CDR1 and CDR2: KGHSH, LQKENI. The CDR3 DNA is TGTGCCAGCTCACCCGAGGCACTCCAGAACACTGAAGCTTTCTTT. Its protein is CASSPEALQNTEAFF.

CDR3 region: CATRSLDRGTETQYF. CDR3 DNA sequence: TGTGCCACACGATCCTTGGACAGGGGCACGGAGACCCAGTACTTC. V gene TRBV28 combines with J gene TRBJ2-5, with 9 bases fitting TRBD1. CDR3 length: 15 amino acids. Germline values: CDR1 MDHEN, CDR2 SYDVKM. Trimming cost V 10 bases and J 5 bases; bases outside gene matches: 14. The variable domain in full, completed from reference TRBV28 and TRBJ2-5, reads DVKVTQSSRYLVKRTGEKVFLECVQDMDHENMFWYRQDPGLGLRLIYFSYDVKMKEKGDIPEGYSVSREKKERFSLILESASTNQTSMYLCATRSLDRGTETQYFGPGTRLLVL.

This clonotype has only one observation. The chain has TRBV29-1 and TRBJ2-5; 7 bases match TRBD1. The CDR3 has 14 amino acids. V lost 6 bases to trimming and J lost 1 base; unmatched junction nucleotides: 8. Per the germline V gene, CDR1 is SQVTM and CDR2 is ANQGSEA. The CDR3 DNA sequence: TGCAGCGTGGGAAGGGGGACAGCCCAAGAGACCCAGTACTTC. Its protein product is CSVGRGTAQETQYF.

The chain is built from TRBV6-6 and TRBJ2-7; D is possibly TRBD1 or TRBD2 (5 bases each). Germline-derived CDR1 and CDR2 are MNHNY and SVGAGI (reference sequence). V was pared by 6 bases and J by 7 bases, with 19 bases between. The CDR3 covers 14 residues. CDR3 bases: TGTGCCAGCAGCCTACTGGGGGATAAGGGTGAGCAGTACTTC. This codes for CASSLLGDKGEQYF.

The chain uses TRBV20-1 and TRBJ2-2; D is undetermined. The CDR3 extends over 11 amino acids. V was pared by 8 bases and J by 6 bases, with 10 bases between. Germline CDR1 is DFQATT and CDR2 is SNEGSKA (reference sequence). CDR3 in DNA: TGCAGTACCGGATACGCCGGGGAGCTGTTTTTT. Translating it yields CSTGYAGELFF.

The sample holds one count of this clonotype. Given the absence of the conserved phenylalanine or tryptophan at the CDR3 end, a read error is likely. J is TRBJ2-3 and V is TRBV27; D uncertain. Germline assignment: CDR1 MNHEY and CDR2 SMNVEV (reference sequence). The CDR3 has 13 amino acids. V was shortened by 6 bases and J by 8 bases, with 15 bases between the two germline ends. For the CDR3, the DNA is TGTGCCAGCAGCACAGAAAATCAGGTTACGCAGTATGTT. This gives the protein CASSTENQVTQYV.

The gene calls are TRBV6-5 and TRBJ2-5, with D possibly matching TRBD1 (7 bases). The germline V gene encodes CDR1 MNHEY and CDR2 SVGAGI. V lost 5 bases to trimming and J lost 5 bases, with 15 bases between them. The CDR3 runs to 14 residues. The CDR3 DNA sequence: TGTGCCAGCAGTGGACGGACAGGAGGGGAGACCCAGTACTTC. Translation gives CASSGRTGGETQYF.

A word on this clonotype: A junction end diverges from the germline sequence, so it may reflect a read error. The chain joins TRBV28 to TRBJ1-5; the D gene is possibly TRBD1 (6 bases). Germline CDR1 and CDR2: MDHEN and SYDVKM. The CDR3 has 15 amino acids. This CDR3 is CVSSLEQGPIQPQHF. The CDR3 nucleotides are TGTGTCAGCAGTTTGGAACAGGGTCCTATTCAGCCCCAGCATTTT.

The CDR3 reads CASSFQGDGAPYEQYF. The CDR3 DNA follows: TGCGCCAGCAGCTTCCAGGGGGACGGGGCTCCCTACGAGCAGTACTTC. The chain employs TRBV5-1 and TRBJ2-7; 7 nucleotides line up with TRBD1. V shed 2 bases and J 2 bases; nucleotides not matched to a gene: 10. The CDR3 consists of 16 residues. CDR1 SGHRS and CDR2 YFSETQ come from the germline V gene.

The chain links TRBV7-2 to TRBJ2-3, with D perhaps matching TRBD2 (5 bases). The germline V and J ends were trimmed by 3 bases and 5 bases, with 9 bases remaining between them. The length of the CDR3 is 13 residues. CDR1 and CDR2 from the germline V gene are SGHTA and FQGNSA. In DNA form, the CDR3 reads TGTGCCAGCAGCTTTGGCGAGGGAGATACGCAGTATTTT. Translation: CASSFGEGDTQYF. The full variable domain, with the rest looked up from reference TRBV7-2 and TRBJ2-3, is GAGVSQSPSNKVTEKGKDVELRCDPISGHTALYWYRQSLGQGLEFLIYFQGNSAPDKSGLPSDRFSAERTGGSVSTLTIQRTQQEDSAVYLCASSFGEGDTQYFGPGTRLTVL.

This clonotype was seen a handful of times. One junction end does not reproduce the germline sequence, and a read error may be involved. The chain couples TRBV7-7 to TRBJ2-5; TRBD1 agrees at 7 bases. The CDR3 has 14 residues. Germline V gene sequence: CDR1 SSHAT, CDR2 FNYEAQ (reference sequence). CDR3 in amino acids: CASSLTGLGETQYF. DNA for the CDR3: TGTGCTAGCAGCCTGACAGGGCTGGGGGAGACCCAGTACTTC.

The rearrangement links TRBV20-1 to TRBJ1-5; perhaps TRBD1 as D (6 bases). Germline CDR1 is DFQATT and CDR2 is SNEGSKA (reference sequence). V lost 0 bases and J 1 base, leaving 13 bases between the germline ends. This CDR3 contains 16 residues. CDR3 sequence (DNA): TGCAGTGCTAGAGATCCGGCAGGGGACAGCAATCAGCCCCAGCATTTT. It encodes CSARDPAGDSNQPQHF.

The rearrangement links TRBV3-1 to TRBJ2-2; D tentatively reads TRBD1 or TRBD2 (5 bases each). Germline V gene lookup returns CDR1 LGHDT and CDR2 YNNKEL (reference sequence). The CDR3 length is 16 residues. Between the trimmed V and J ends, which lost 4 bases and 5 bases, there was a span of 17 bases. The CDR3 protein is CASSLRSSWGTGELFF. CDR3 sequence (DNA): TGTGCCAGCAGCCTCCGATCTTCTTGGGGGACCGGGGAGCTGTTTTTT.

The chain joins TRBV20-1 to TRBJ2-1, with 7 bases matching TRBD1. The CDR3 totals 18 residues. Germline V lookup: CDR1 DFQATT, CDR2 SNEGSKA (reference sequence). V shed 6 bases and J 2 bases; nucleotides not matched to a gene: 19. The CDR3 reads CSATIRPGTEKAYNEQFF. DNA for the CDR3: TGCAGTGCAACGATCAGACCGGGGACAGAGAAAGCCTACAATGAGCAGTTCTTC.

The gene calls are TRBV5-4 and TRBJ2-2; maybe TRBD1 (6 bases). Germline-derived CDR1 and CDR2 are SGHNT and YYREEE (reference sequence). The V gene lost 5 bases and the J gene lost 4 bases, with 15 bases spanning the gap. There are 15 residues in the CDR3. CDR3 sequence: CASSMDRLTTGELFF. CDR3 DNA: TGTGCCAGCAGTATGGACAGACTCACCACCGGGGAGCTGTTTTTT.

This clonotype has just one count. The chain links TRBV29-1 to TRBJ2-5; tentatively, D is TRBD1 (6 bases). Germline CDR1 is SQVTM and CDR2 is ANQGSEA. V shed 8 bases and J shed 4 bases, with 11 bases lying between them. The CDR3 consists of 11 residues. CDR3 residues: CSTGWGETQYF. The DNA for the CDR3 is TGCAGCACAGGGTGGGGAGAGACCCAGTACTTC.

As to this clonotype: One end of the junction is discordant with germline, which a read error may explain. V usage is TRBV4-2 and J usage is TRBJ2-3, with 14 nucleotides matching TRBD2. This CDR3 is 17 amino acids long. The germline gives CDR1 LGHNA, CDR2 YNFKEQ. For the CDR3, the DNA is TGTGCCTGCAGCCAAGGGACTAGCGGGAGTGGAACAGATACGCAGTATTTT. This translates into CACSQGTSGSGTDTQYF.

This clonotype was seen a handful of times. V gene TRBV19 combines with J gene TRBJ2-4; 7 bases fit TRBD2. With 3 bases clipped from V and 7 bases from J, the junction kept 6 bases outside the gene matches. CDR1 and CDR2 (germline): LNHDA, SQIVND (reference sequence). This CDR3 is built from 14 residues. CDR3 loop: CASSIGTTSNIQYF. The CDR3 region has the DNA TGTGCCAGTAGTATTGGGACTACAAGCAACATTCAGTACTTC.

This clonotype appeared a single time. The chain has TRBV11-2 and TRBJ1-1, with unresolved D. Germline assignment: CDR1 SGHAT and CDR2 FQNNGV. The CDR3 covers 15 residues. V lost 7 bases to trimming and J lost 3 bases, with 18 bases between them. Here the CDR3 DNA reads TGTGCCAGCACTAAACCGAGCAGGAGCGACACTGAAGCTTTCTTT. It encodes CASTKPSRSDTEAFF.

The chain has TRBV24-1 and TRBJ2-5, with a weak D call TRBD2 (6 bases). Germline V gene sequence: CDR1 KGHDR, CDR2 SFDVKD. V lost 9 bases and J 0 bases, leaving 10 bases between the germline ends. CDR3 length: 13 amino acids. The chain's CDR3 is CATAGTDQETQYF. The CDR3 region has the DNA TGTGCCACCGCAGGGACTGACCAAGAGACCCAGTACTTC.